Each of the 4 T cell receptor beta chains below was sequenced from the same sample in a study of early T cells in non-severe SARS-CoV-2 infection. In TCRdb, the 5' RACE reads were re-called with MiXCR into one record per CDR3 protein. There are 86,000 or so distinct CDR3 sequences in the sample; over 5% occur only once, and about 7.8% lies in the top ten. Material for sequencing was whole blood. The receptor set was obtained from an adult who was a healthcare worker with PCR-confirmed SARS-CoV-2 infection or an uninfected control (not recorded which).

This clonotype has a handful of counts. The rearrangement links TRBV12-3 or TRBV12-4 to TRBJ2-1; D is undetermined. The CDR3 totals 13 residues. Between the trimmed V and J ends, which lost 3 bases and 4 bases, there was a span of 7 bases. CDR3 residues: CASSFGSYNEQFF. CDR3 DNA sequence: TGTGCCAGCAGTTTCGGGTCATACAATGAGCAGTTCTTC.

The table lists this clonotype with a few counts. The rearrangement joins TRBV3-2 to TRBJ2-2; the table's D call, TRBD1, was not checked against the DNA. TRBV3-2 is reported as a pseudogene. The CDR3 is 19 residues long. The CDR3 nucleotides read TGTGCCAGCAGCCAAGAGCCCCGTCCCAAAGAGGAGGTCTCCGGGGAGCTGTTTTTT. It codes for CASSQEPRPKEEVSGELFF.

This clonotype appeared a few times. This chain uses TRBV7-9 with TRBJ2-1; TRBD2 aligns across 9 bases. After removal of 1 base from V and 2 bases from J, the junction contained 9 bases not matched to a gene. The V gene's germline CDR1 is SEHNR and CDR2 FQNEAQ (reference sequence). The CDR3 spans 18 residues. CDR3: CASSLGGLAYSAYNEQFF. The CDR3 DNA follows: TGTGCCAGCAGCTTAGGGGGACTAGCTTATTCCGCCTACAATGAGCAGTTCTTC. Looking up the rest from reference TRBV7-9 and TRBJ2-1 gives the full variable domain: DTGVSQNPRHKITKRGQNVTFRCDPISEHNRLYWYRQTLGQGPEFLTYFQNEAQLEKSRLLSDRFSAERPKGSFSTLEIQRTEQGDSAMYLCASSLGGLAYSAYNEQFFGPGTRLTVL.

This clonotype appeared many times. The gene calls are TRBV7-6 and TRBJ2-1; D not resolved. Trimming took 5 bases from V and 2 from J, leaving 13 bases between them. Looked up from germline, CDR1 is SGHVS and CDR2 is FNYEAQ. The CDR3 is 15 amino acids. The CDR3 sequence is CASSPRLSTYNEQFF. The CDR3 coding sequence is TGTGCCAGCAGCCCGAGACTCTCAACCTACAATGAGCAGTTCTTC.